The present TCR beta chain was sequenced within a study of shared clonotypes between healthy human individuals. The CDR3 loop spans 16 amino acids. Looked up from germline, CDR1 is GTSNPN and CDR2 is SVGIG (reference sequence). V shed 3 bases and J 5 bases; nucleotides not matched to a gene: 15. Produced via immunoSEQ multiplex PCR; TCRdb's table is partial and in-frame only. The repertoire holds approximately 2,000,000 clones, with 85% to 95% as singletons. As defined, naive CD8 cells were CD45RO-negative and positively selected for CCR7, with terminally differentiated effector memory CD45RA+ cells excluded.

The chain carries TRBV30 and TRBJ2-7; 8 nucleotides match TRBD1. Sample: naive CD8+ T cells from PBMCs. The sequence was collected from a man between 18 and 35 years old in good health. Some clones in this sample may be carry-over from other donors' samples. The CDR3 DNA reads as TGTGCCTGGAGGGGTAAAATGGACAGGGTGAGGGACGAGCAGTACTTC. Encoded protein: CAWRGKMDRVRDEQYF.